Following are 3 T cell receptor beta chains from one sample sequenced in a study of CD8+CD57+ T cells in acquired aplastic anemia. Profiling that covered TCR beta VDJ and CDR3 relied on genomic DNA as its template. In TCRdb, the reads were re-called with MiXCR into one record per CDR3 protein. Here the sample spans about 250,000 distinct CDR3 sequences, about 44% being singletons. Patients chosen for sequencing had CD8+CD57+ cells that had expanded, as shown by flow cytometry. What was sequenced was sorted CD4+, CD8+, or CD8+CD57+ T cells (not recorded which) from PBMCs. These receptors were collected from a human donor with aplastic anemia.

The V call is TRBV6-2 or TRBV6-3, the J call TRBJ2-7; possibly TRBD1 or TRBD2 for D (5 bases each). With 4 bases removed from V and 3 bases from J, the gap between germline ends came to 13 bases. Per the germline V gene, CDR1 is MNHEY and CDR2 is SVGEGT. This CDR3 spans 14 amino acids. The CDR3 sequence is CASSSRDLFYEQYF. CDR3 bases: TGTGCCAGCAGTTCTCGGGACCTATTCTACGAGCAGTACTTC.

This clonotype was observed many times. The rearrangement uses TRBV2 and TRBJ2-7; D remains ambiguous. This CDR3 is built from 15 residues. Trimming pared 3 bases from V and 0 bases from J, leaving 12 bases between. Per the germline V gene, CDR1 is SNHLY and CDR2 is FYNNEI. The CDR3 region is CASSEGPDISYEQYF. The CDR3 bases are TGTGCCAGCAGTGAGGGTCCAGACATCTCCTACGAGCAGTACTTC.

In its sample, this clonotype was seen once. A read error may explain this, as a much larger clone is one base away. CDR3: CASSPQQSSYEQCF. In DNA form, the CDR3 reads TGCGCCAGCAGCCCACAACAGAGCTCCTACGAGCAGTGCTTC. The V and J genes are TRBV4-3 and TRBJ2-7; D gene ambiguous. Germline CDR1 and CDR2: LGHNA and YSLEER. CDR3 length: 14 amino acids.